Listed below are T cell receptor beta chains from one sample, sequenced in a study of T cell repertoires in cytomegalovirus infection. TCRdb re-analysed the reads in MiXCR, keeping a single row per CDR3 protein. This table holds roughly 180,000 distinct CDR3 sequences, about 20% found once. What these receptors recognize is not known. Sequenced here: CD8+ T cells from cultured PBMCs, sampled from culture after CMV antigen stimulation. The receptors were gathered from a human donor in good health (CMV status not recorded). Some clones in this sample may be carry-over from other donors' samples. Each CDR3 is given with its conserved first and last residue. Fields, in order: V gene, CDR3 length, J gene, CDR3 protein.

v_call: TRBV7-9; cdr3_length: 18; j_call: TRBJ2-1; cdr3_aa: CASSLKRWRSRSYNEQFF
v_call: TRBV7-4; cdr3_length: 14; j_call: TRBJ1-2; cdr3_aa: CASSFDGTLYGYTF
v_call: TRBV6-8; cdr3_length: 15; j_call: TRBJ2-1; cdr3_aa: CASSTPRITYNEQFF
v_call: TRBV6-2/TRBV6-3; cdr3_length: 16; j_call: TRBJ1-5; cdr3_aa: CASSYSRREGNQPQHF
v_call: TRBV4-2; cdr3_length: 14; j_call: TRBJ2-7; cdr3_aa: CASSPGGTPYEQYF
v_call: TRBV5-4; cdr3_length: 15; j_call: TRBJ1-2; cdr3_aa: CASSLWGEQVYGYTF
v_call: TRBV6-1; cdr3_length: 15; j_call: TRBJ1-6; cdr3_aa: CASSELRGEGSPLHF
v_call: TRBV7-9; cdr3_length: 11; j_call: TRBJ2-1; cdr3_aa: CASSRVDEQFF
v_call: TRBV19; cdr3_length: 13; j_call: TRBJ2-7; cdr3_aa: CASSGGDRYEQYF
v_call: TRBV27; cdr3_length: 9; j_call: TRBJ1-5; cdr3_aa: CASSVPPHF
v_call: TRBV7-2; cdr3_length: 14; j_call: TRBJ2-2; cdr3_aa: CASSLNLNTGELFF
v_call: TRBV7-2; cdr3_length: 13; j_call: TRBJ2-3; cdr3_aa: CASSPVNTDTQYF
v_call: TRBV11-2; cdr3_length: 16; j_call: TRBJ2-5; cdr3_aa: CASSPGTSGVSETQYF
v_call: TRBV11-2; cdr3_length: 15; j_call: TRBJ1-1; cdr3_aa: CASSLEGGGNTEAFF
v_call: TRBV12-3/TRBV12-4; cdr3_length: 15; j_call: TRBJ2-7; cdr3_aa: CASSSPSGGSYEQYF
v_call: TRBV7-9; cdr3_length: 16; j_call: TRBJ1-1; cdr3_aa: CASSPRQGGKNTEAFF
v_call: TRBV6-1; cdr3_length: 14; j_call: TRBJ1-1; cdr3_aa: CASSLDSFITEAFF
v_call: TRBV7-2; cdr3_length: 16; j_call: TRBJ1-3; cdr3_aa: CASSLATYRSGNTIYF
v_call: TRBV7-2; cdr3_length: 13; j_call: TRBJ2-7; cdr3_aa: CASSLERLYEQYF
v_call: TRBV27; cdr3_length: 17; j_call: TRBJ1-1; cdr3_aa: CASLTFGRRGNQPEAFF
v_call: TRBV7-8; cdr3_length: 11; j_call: TRBJ1-3; cdr3_aa: CASIHEKAIYF
v_call: TRBV13; cdr3_length: 20; j_call: TRBJ2-1; cdr3_aa: CASSPSGTSGLRSSYNEQFF
v_call: TRBV6-6; cdr3_length: 15; j_call: TRBJ2-7; cdr3_aa: CASSYDRDRFYEQYF
v_call: TRBV4-1; cdr3_length: 14; j_call: TRBJ2-7; cdr3_aa: CASSQETGTYEQYF
v_call: TRBV27; cdr3_length: 14; j_call: TRBJ2-5; cdr3_aa: CASSPGTTQETQYF
v_call: TRBV4-1; cdr3_length: 13; j_call: TRBJ2-5; cdr3_aa: CASSQSSPETQYF
v_call: TRBV13; cdr3_length: 15; j_call: TRBJ1-1; cdr3_aa: CASSLPVGLKTEAFF
v_call: TRBV29-1; cdr3_length: 11; j_call: TRBJ2-5; cdr3_aa: CSVAGRETQYF
v_call: TRBV7-9; cdr3_length: 12; j_call: TRBJ2-7; cdr3_aa: CASSYGSFEQYF
v_call: TRBV7-9; cdr3_length: 15; j_call: TRBJ2-1; cdr3_aa: CASSLVVGLAAEQFF
v_call: TRBV12-3/TRBV12-4; cdr3_length: 15; j_call: TRBJ1-1; cdr3_aa: CASSLAQGGNTEAFF
v_call: TRBV6-1; cdr3_length: 18; j_call: TRBJ1-5; cdr3_aa: CASSPPGQGLFSNQPQHF
v_call: TRBV6-1; cdr3_length: 15; j_call: TRBJ2-7; cdr3_aa: CASSEETGSSYEQYF
v_call: TRBV7-2; cdr3_length: 15; j_call: TRBJ1-2; cdr3_aa: CASSSGQGLNYGYTF
v_call: TRBV12-3/TRBV12-4; cdr3_length: 13; j_call: TRBJ2-1; cdr3_aa: CASTPEAPDEQFF
v_call: TRBV4-3; cdr3_length: 16; j_call: TRBJ2-7; cdr3_aa: CASSPGTSGAKYEQYF
v_call: TRBV6-5; cdr3_length: 13; j_call: TRBJ2-7; cdr3_aa: CASSYSDFREQYF
v_call: TRBV4-2; cdr3_length: 14; j_call: TRBJ2-3; cdr3_aa: CASSHPDRTDTQYF
v_call: TRBV6-5; cdr3_length: 13; j_call: TRBJ1-1; cdr3_aa: CASSFSANTEAFF
v_call: TRBV11-2; cdr3_length: 14; j_call: TRBJ2-2; cdr3_aa: CASSLTENTGELFF
v_call: TRBV12-3/TRBV12-4; cdr3_length: 13; j_call: TRBJ2-1; cdr3_aa: CASSFQGYNEQFF
v_call: TRBV4-3; cdr3_length: 15; j_call: TRBJ2-1; cdr3_aa: CASSQASGDYNEQFF
v_call: TRBV5-1; cdr3_length: 11; j_call: TRBJ2-1; cdr3_aa: CASTEHNEQFF
v_call: TRBV28; cdr3_length: 14; j_call: TRBJ2-2; cdr3_aa: CASSFRGVTGELFF